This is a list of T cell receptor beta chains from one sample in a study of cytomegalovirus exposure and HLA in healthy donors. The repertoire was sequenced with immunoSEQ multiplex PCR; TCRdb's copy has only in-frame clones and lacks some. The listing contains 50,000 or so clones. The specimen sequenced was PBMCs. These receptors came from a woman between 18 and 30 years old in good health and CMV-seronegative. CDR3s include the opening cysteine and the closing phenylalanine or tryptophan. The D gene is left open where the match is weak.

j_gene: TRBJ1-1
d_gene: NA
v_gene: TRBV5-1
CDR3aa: CASSLAGGGEAFF

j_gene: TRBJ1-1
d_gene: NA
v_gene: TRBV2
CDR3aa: CASSLKNTEAFF

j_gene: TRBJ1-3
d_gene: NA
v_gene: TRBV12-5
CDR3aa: CASGLGSDTVSGNTIYF

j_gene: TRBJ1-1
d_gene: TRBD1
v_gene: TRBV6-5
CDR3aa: CASSRDRGLYEAFF

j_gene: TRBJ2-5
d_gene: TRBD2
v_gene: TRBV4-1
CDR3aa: CASSHPGELAGTNIQYF

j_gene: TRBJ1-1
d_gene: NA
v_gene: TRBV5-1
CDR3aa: CASSSGGGGQAFF

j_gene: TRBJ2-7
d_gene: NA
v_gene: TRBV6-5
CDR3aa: CASRPTFRGSYEQYF

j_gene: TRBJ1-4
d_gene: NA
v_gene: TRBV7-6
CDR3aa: CASSLGPGWDEKLFF

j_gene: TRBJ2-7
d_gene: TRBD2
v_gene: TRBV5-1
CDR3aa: CASSLAPSGDYEQYF

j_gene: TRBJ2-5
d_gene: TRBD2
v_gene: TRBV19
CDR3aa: CASSLTSGRGPSALETQYF

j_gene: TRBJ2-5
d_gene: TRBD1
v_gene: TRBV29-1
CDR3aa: CSVRQGQETQYF

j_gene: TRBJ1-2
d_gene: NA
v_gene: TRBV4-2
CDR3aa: CASSQDGGGYYGYTF

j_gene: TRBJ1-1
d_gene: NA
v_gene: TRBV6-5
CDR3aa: CASRRPTVDTEAFF

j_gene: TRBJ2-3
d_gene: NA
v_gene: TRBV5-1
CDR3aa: CASSLGLGSPSTDTQYF

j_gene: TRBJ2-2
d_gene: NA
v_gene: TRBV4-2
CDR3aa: CASSPLRGGDTGELFF

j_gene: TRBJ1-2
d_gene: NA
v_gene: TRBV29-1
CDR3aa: CSVEAYGYTF

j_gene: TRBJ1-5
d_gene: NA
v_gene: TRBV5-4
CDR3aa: CASSSNSNQPQHF

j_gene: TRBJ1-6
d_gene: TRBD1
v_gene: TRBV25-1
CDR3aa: CASTGGPYNSPLHF

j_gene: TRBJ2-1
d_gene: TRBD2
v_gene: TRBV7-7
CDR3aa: CASSSGLAGSNEQFF

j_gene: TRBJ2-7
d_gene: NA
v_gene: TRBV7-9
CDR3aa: CASSLQEGLYEQYF

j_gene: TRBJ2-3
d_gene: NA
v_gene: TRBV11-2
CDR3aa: CASSFRGGGTHTQYF

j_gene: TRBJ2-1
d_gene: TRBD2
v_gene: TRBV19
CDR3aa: CASSGRTSGKNEQFF

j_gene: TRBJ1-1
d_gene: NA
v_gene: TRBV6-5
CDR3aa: CASSYSGGDTEAFF

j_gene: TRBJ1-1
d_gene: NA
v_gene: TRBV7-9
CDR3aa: CASSEEGYAFF

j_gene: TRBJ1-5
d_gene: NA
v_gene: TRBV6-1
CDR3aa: CASSEATASDQPQHF

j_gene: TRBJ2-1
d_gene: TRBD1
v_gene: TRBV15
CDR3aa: CATSGDRANNEQFF

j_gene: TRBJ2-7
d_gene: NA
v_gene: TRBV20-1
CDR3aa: CSARQTYEQYF

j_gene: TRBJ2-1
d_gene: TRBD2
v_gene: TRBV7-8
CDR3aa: CASSLVGGSYNEQFF

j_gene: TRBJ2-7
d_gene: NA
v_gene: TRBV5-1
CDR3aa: CASSLVEGRFEQYF

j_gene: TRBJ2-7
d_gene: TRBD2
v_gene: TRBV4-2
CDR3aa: CASSQDPSGGADEQYF

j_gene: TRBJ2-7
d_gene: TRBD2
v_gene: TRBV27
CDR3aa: CASSLAGVPSYEQYF

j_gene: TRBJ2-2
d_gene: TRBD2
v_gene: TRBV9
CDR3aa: CASSPRLAGVNTGELFF

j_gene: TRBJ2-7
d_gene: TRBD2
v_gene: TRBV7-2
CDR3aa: CASSLGGLTYEQYF

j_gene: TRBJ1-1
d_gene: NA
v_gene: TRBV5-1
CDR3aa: CASSSEGVTEAFF

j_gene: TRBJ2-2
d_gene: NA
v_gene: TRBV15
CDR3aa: CATSRDRWGELFF

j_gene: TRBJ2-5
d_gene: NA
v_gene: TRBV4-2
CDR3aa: CASSQDNRETQYF

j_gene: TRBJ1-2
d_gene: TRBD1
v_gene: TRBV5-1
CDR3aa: CASSSPDRATYGYTF

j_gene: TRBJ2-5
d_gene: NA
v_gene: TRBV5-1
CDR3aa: CASSFSEPRGETQYF

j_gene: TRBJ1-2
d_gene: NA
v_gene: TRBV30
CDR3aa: CAWSYGTGSGYTF

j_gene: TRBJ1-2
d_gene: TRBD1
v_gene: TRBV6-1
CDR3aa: CAVLFRDRGAGYTF

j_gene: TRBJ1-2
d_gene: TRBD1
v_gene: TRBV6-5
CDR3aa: CASSSEGAPNYGYTF

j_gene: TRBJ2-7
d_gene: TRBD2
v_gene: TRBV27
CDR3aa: CASSLSWRGGFHEQYF

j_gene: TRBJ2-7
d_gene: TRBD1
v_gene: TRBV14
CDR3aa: CASSRGQGVTYEQYF

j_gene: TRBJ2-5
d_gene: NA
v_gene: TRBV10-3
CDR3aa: CAINSGQGQETQYF

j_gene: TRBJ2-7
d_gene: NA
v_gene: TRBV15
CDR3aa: CATSREMGNEQYF

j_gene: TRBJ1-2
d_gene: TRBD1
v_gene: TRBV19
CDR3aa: CASRTGTGGFDEGYTF

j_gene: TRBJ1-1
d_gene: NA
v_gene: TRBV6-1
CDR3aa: CATPRWGRADTEAFF

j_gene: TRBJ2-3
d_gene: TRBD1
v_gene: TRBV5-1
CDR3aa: CASSLQGAGTDTQYF

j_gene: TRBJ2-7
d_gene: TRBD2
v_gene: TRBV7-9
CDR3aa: CASSLGLADLTYEQYF